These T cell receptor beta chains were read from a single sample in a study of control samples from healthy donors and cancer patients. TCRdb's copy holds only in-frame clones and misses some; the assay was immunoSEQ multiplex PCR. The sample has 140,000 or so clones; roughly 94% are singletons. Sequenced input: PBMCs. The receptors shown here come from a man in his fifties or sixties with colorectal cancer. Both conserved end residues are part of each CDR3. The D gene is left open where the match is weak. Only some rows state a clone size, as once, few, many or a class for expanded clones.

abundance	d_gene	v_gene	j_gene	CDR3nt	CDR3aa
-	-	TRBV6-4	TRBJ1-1	TGTGCCAGCAGGGGTCGGACGGATGGTGAAGCTTTCTTT	CASRGRTDGEAFF
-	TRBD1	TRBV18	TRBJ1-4	TGTGCCAGCTCACCACCGGGACAGGGTGGTGAAAAACTGTTTTTT	CASSPPGQGGEKLFF
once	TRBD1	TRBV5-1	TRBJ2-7	TGCGCCAGCAGCGTGGACAGGGCCCCAACCCTCTACGAGCAGTACTTC	CASSVDRAPTLYEQYF
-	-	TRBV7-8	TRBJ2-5	TGTGCCAGCAGCTACAACAGGGCCCTCGGGGAGACCCAGTACTTC	CASSYNRALGETQYF
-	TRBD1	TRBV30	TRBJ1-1	TGTGCCTGGAGTCCCGGGACAGGTTCTTCGAACACTGAAGCTTTCTTT	CAWSPGTGSSNTEAFF
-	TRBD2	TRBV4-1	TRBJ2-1	TGCGCCAGCAGCCACCTCCCAGGACTAGCGGGGGGGCGCTACAATGAGCAGTTCTTC	CASSHLPGLAGGRYNEQFF
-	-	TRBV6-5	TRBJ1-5	TGTGCCAGCCGATTCAGCGAATTCGAAGAGCCCCAGCATTTT	CASRFSEFEEPQHF
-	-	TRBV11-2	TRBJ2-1	TGTGCCAGCAGCTTGGATGAGAATGAGCAGTTCTTC	CASSLDENEQFF
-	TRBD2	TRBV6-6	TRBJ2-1	TGTGCCAGCAGCACTAGCGGGGGGTACAATGAGCAGTTCTTC	CASSTSGGYNEQFF
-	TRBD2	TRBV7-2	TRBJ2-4	TGTGCCAGCAGCTTACTAGCGGGGGGGGTCAAAAACATTCAGTACTTC	CASSLLAGGVKNIQYF
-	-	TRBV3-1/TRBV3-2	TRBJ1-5	TGTGCCAGCAGCCAGGGGCTGGATCAGCCCCAGCATTTT	CASSQGLDQPQHF
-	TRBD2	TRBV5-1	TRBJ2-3	TGCGCCAGCAGCTTGGCCGTCAGCGGGGTCACAGATACGCAGTATTTT	CASSLAVSGVTDTQYF
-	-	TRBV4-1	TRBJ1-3	TGCGCCAGCAGCCACCCGGGCCTCTCTGGAAACACCATATATTTT	CASSHPGLSGNTIYF
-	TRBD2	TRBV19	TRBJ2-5	TGTGCCAGTAGTATCCGGGGGGGGGAAGAGACCCAGTACTTC	CASSIRGGEETQYF
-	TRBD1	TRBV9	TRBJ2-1	TGTGCCAGCAGCGTCGGTCCCGGGACAGGGTCCAATGAGCAGTTCTTC	CASSVGPGTGSNEQFF
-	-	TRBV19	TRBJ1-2	TGTGCCAGTACCACGGTAAACTGGAACTATGGCTACACCTTC	CASTTVNWNYGYTF
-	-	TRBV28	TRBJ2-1	TGTGCCAGCACCTACACCGGCCAGGCGTACAATGAGCAGTTCTTC	CASTYTGQAYNEQFF
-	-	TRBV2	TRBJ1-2	TGTGCCAGCAGTGAAGCGTCTGGATTATATGGCTACACCTTC	CASSEASGLYGYTF
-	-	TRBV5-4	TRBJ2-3	TGTGCCAGCAGCTTGCCCTGGACCAATGGGGGCACAGATACGCAGTATTTT	CASSLPWTNGGTDTQYF
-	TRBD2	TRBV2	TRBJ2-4	TGTGCCAGCCTGGCTAGCGGGGGGGAAAACATTCAGTACTTC	CASLASGGENIQYF
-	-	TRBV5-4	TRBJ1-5	TGTGCCAGCAGCTTGGAGGGGGGCAGTCAGCCCCAGCATTTT	CASSLEGGSQPQHF
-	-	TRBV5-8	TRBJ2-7	TGTGCCAGCAGCTTGGCAGGACTTGCCCACGAGCAGTACTTC	CASSLAGLAHEQYF
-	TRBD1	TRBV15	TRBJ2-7	TGTGCCACCAGCAGAGCTGGACAGGGTACCTACGAGCAGTACTTC	CATSRAGQGTYEQYF
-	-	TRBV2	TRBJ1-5	TGTGCCAGCAGAACAGGTTGGAATCAGCCCCAGCATTTT	CASRTGWNQPQHF
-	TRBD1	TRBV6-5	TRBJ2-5	TGTGCCAGCAGGCAACAGGGGCGCGAGGAGACCCAGTACTTC	CASRQQGREETQYF
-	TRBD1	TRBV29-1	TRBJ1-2	TGCAGTGCCGGGACAGGGGACTATGGCTACACCTTC	CSAGTGDYGYTF
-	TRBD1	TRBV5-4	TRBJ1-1	TGTGCCAGCAGCTTGGGGACAGGGGGGTTTAGGGCTGAAGCTTTCTTT	CASSLGTGGFRAEAFF
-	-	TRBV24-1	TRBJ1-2	TGTGCCACCAGTGATTTGTGGGGCTACACCTTC	CATSDLWGYTF
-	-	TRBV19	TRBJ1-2	TGTGCCAGCACCACAGGGTCCCTCAATGGCTACACCTTC	CASTTGSLNGYTF